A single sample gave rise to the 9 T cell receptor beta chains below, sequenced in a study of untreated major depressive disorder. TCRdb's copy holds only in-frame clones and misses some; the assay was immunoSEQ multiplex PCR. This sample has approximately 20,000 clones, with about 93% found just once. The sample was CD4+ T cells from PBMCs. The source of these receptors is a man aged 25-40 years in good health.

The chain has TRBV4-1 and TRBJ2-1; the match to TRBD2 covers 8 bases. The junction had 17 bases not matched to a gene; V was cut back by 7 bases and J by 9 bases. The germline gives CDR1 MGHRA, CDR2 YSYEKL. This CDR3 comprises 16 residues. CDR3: CASTRGSGTSSVEQFF. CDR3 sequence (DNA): TGCGCCAGCACACGGGGTAGCGGGACTAGTTCGGTTGAGCAGTTCTTC.

The CDR3 here is CASSFQSSGNTIYF. The CDR3 nucleotides read TGTGCCAGCAGCTTCCAGAGCTCTGGAAACACCATATATTTT. V is TRBV11-1 and J is TRBJ1-3; D not resolved. The germline gives CDR1 SGHAT, CDR2 FQDESV (reference sequence). The CDR3 loop spans 14 amino acids. The V gene lost 3 bases and the J gene lost 0 bases, with 6 bases spanning the gap.

In DNA form, the CDR3 reads TGCGCCAGCAGCTCGGTTGGGAGTCGCGATGGCTACACCTTC. Translation gives CASSSVGSRDGYTF. The chain links TRBV5-1 to TRBJ1-2; D uncertain. Per germline, CDR1 SGHRS and CDR2 YFSETQ. Trimming removed 3 bases at V and 6 bases at J, with 15 bases between. This CDR3 contains 14 residues.

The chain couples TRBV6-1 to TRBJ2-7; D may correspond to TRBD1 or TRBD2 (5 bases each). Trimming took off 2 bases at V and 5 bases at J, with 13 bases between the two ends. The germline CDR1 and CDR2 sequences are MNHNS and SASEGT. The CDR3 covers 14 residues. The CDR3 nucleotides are TGTGCCAGCAGTGAACTGGGACGTCGGGACGAGCAGTACTTC. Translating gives CASSELGRRDEQYF.

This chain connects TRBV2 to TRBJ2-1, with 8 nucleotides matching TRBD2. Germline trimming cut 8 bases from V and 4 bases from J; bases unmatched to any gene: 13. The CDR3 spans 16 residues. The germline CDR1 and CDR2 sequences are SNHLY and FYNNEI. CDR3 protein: CASSYQAGEGYNEQFF. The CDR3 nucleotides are TGTGCCAGCTCCTACCAAGCGGGAGAAGGATACAATGAGCAGTTCTTC. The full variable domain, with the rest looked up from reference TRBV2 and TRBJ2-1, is EPEVTQTPSHQVTQMGQEVILRCVPISNHLYFYWYRQILGQKVEFLVSFYNNEISEKSEIFDDQFSVERPDGSNFTLKIRSTKLEDSAMYFCASSYQAGEGYNEQFFGPGTRLTVL.

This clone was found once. DNA of the CDR3: TGTGCCATCAGTCCAACAGCCTACGAGCAGTACTTC. As protein: CAISPTAYEQYF. The J gene is TRBJ2-7, the V gene TRBV10-3, with D unresolved. Germline CDR1 reads ENHRY; CDR2 reads SYGVKD. V lost 5 bases to trimming and J lost 2 bases, with 7 bases between them. The CDR3 contains 12 residues.

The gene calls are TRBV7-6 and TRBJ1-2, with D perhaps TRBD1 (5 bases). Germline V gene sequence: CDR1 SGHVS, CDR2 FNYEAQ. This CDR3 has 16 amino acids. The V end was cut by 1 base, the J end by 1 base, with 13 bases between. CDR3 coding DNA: TGTGCCAGCAGCTTAGGGGGGGGAGGTGGTAACTATGGCTACACCTTC. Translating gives CASSLGGGGGNYGYTF.

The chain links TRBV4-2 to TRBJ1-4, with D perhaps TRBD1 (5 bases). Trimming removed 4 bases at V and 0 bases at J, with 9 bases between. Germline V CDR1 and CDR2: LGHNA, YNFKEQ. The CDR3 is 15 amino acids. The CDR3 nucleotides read TGTGCCAGCAGCCCCGGGGGTCCAACTAATGAAAAACTGTTTTTT. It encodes CASSPGGPTNEKLFF.

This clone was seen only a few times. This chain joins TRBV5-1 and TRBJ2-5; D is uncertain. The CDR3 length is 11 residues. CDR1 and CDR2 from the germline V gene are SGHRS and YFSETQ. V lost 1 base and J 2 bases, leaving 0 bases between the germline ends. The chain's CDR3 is CASSLQETQYF. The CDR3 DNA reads TGCGCCAGCAGCTTGCAAGAGACCCAGTACTTC.